Listed below are T cell receptor beta chains from one sample, sequenced in a study of OX40 agonist ivuxolimab in advanced cancers. Some clones are missing from TCRdb's copy, which holds only in-frame ones; the method was immunoSEQ multiplex PCR. The sample gives some 57,000 clones, approximately 84% of which show up once; 1.2% is in the top ten. The sample consisted of CD4+ or CD8+ T cells sorted from blood, taken in a trial of the OX40 agonist ivuxolimab. The receptors were sampled from an adult with an advanced solid tumor such as melanoma, head and neck, liver or kidney cancer. Each CDR3 is given with its conserved first and last residue. A D gene is named only where the DNA matches it firmly. Clone size is not always given. Where it is, it says once, few, many or a class for expanded clones.

>19|TRBJ2-2|TRBD2|TRBV5-5|.
TGTGCCAGCAGCTTGGTCGCGGTAGGCGGGAGGGCCCGCCCCGGGGAGCTGTTTTTT
CASSLVAVGGRARPGELFF
>11|TRBJ1-1|.|TRBV5-5|.
TGTGCCAGCAGCTTGGTGGCTGAAGCTTTCTTT
CASSLVAEAFF
>17|TRBJ2-1|.|TRBV5-1|.
TGCGCCAGCAGTCAGCCCGACTTAGGAGACAGGCCGGATGAGCAGTTCTTC
CASSQPDLGDRPDEQFF
>14|TRBJ2-2|.|TRBV7-3|.
TGTGCCAGCAGCTTAAGTCGGAACACCGGGGAGCTGTTTTTT
CASSLSRNTGELFF
>13|TRBJ2-7|.|TRBV18|.
TGTGCCAGCTCACTCCCGAGCTCCTACGAGCAGTACTTC
CASSLPSSYEQYF
>14|TRBJ1-5|.|TRBV7-2|few
TGTGCCAGCAGCCCGCGAGTGGCCAATCAGCCCCAGCATTTT
CASSPRVANQPQHF
>15|TRBJ2-4|.|TRBV27|.
TGTGCCAGCAGTTTTTTAGGGGGTGGCCAAAACATTCAGTACTTC
CASSFLGGGQNIQYF
>20|TRBJ2-3|TRBD2|TRBV4-1|.
TGCGCCAGCAGCCTGACGTTTTCCCGGACTAGCGGAGCGGGGACAGATACGCAGTATTTT
CASSLTFSRTSGAGTDTQYF
>15|TRBJ2-7|TRBD2|TRBV5-4|.
TGTGCCAGCAGCTTGGACCTAGCGGGAGACACCGAGCAGTACTTC
CASSLDLAGDTEQYF
>13|TRBJ2-3|.|TRBV10-1|.
TGCGCCAGCAGTGACAGGGCCCCAGATACGCAGTATTTT
CASSDRAPDTQYF
>15|TRBJ2-3|.|TRBV7-9|few
TGTGCCAGCAGCTTTCTGGCGGGAACCACAGATACGCAGTATTTT
CASSFLAGTTDTQYF
>11|TRBJ1-2|TRBD1|TRBV30|.
TGTGCCTGTGGACAGGGGACTGGCTACACCTTC
CACGQGTGYTF
>15|TRBJ2-3|.|TRBV7-2|few
TGTGCCAGCAGCTTAGCTTGGGGTAACACAGATACGCAGTATTTT
CASSLAWGNTDTQYF
>13|TRBJ2-7|.|TRBV19|.
TGTGCCAGTACCAAGGGGGGGGAATACGAGCAGTACTTC
CASTKGGEYEQYF
>15|TRBJ1-2|TRBD1|TRBV28|.
TGTGCCAGCAGTTTAAGCGGACAGGGTCTAGAGGGCTACACCTTC
CASSLSGQGLEGYTF
>14|TRBJ1-5|.|TRBV11-2|.
TGTGCCAGCAGCTTATCAGGGGGCAATCAGCCCCAGCATTTT
CASSLSGGNQPQHF
>14|TRBJ1-1|TRBD1|TRBV15|.
TGTGCCACCAGCAGAGACAGGGGGCTGGGTGAAGCTTTCTTT
CATSRDRGLGEAFF
>13|TRBJ2-7|TRBD1|TRBV5-6|.
TGTGCCAGCAGCTTCGGACAGGCGTACGAGCAGTACTTC
CASSFGQAYEQYF
>14|TRBJ2-4|.|TRBV5-1|.
TGCGCCAGCAGCATGGGGACGGTTGGAAACATTCAGTACTTC
CASSMGTVGNIQYF
>15|TRBJ2-7|.|TRBV11-2|once
TGTGCCAGCAGCCCCCTAAAAGGGGCGAGGAACGAGCAGTACTTC
CASSPLKGARNEQYF
>21|TRBJ2-1|TRBD2|TRBV2|.
TGTGCCAGCAGTGGTCGATGGGGGTCCGTTAAACTAGCGGGAGGGTTTCATGAGCAGTTCTTC
CASSGRWGSVKLAGGFHEQFF
>14|TRBJ1-4|.|TRBV2|.
TGTGCCAGCAGTGAGCCCAGGAGCGAAGAAAAACTGTTTTTT
CASSEPRSEEKLFF
>15|TRBJ2-3|TRBD2|TRBV25-1|.
TGTGCCAGCAGTGAATCGGGAGGGAGGGCAGATACGCAGTATTTT
CASSESGGRADTQYF
>15|TRBJ1-5|.|TRBV11-3|few
TGTGCCAGCAGCTTATTGGGGGCACGGAATCAGCCCCAGCATTTT
CASSLLGARNQPQHF
>13|TRBJ2-7|.|TRBV7-2|.
TGTGCCAGCAGCTCACCCGTACTCTACGAGCAGTACTTC
CASSSPVLYEQYF
>12|TRBJ1-2|.|TRBV5-1|.
TGCGCCAGCGTTGACAGTCGACATGGCTACACCTTC
CASVDSRHGYTF
>19|TRBJ2-2|TRBD2|TRBV27|.
TGTGCCAGCAGTTTATACGCGGGACTAGCGGGAGGGAACACCGGGGAGCTGTTTTTT
CASSLYAGLAGGNTGELFF
>16|TRBJ1-2|TRBD1|TRBV7-9|.
TGTGCCAGCAGCTTTATAGGGGGCTCGGGCAACTATGGCTACACCTTC
CASSFIGGSGNYGYTF
>15|TRBJ1-2|TRBD1|TRBV9|.
TGTGCCAGCAGCGTTGGGGACAGGGTCAACTATGGCTACACCTTC
CASSVGDRVNYGYTF
>14|TRBJ2-2|.|TRBV10-3|.
TGTGCCATCAGTGAGAGGCCCGAGACCGGGGAGCTGTTTTTT
CAISERPETGELFF
>13|TRBJ1-2|.|TRBV6-1|.
TGTGCCAGCAGGCTTAGCGGGGACTATGGCTACACCTTC
CASRLSGDYGYTF
>16|TRBJ2-1|TRBD1|TRBV5-8|.
TGTGCCAGCAGACAGACAGGGGGAAGATCGGGGAACGAGCAGTTCTTC
CASRQTGGRSGNEQFF
>12|TRBJ2-7|TRBD1|TRBV6-1|once
TGTGCCAGCAGTGCGACAGGGCACGAGCAGTACTTC
CASSATGHEQYF
>15|TRBJ1-2|TRBD1|TRBV28|.
TGTGCCAGCAGTTCCTACAGGGGATATAACTATGGCTACACCTTC
CASSSYRGYNYGYTF
>17|TRBJ2-7|.|TRBV7-8|.
TGTGCCAGCAGCGACGGTCCTGGCGGGATGATTACCTACGAGCAGTACTTC
CASSDGPGGMITYEQYF
>17|TRBJ2-3|TRBD2|TRBV14|once
TGTGCCAGCAGCCAAGTTTCGTTCGGGACTAGCGGAGATACGCAGTATTTT
CASSQVSFGTSGDTQYF
>15|TRBJ2-2|TRBD2|TRBV19|once
TGTGCCAGTAGGACGGGACTACCTAACACCGGGGAGCTGTTTTTT
CASRTGLPNTGELFF
>13|TRBJ2-3|.|TRBV11-3|.
TGTGCCAGCAGCTTGGTAGTCCCTCGGGACCGCTATTTT
CASSLVVPRDRYF
>15|TRBJ2-4|.|TRBV2|.
TGTGCCAGCAGCTCCCCCGGGACGGTGGCTACAATTCAGTACTTC
CASSSPGTVATIQYF
>15|TRBJ1-5|.|TRBV28|few
TGTGCCAGCAGTTTAGCCCAGGGACTAAATCAGCCCCAGCATTTT
CASSLAQGLNQPQHF
>12|TRBJ2-7|.|TRBV7-9|once
.
CASSLEVGQGNF
>12|TRBJ1-2|.|TRBV28|.
TGTGCCAGTGGTAGGGGGGCCGGTAGCTACACCTTC
CASGRGAGSYTF
>17|TRBJ2-7|.|TRBV11-3|few
TGTGCCAGCAGCTTAGGCGTGACGGACAGAAGATACTACGAGCAGTACTTC
CASSLGVTDRRYYEQYF